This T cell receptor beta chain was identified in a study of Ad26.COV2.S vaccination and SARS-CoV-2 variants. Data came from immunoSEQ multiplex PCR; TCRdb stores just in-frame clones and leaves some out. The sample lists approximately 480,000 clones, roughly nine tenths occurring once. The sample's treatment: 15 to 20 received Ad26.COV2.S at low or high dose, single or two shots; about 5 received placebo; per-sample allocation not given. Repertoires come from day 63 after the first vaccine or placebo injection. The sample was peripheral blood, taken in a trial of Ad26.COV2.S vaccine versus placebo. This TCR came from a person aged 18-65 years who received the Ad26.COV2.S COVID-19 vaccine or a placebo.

In DNA form, the CDR3 reads TGTGCCTGGAGTGTTGGGCCTCCCGCACAAGAGACCCAGTACTTC. It encodes CAWSVGPPAQETQYF. The V and J genes are TRBV30 and TRBJ2-5; D is ambiguous. Trimming removed 0 bases at V and 2 bases at J, with 13 bases between. The germline CDR1 and CDR2 sequences are GTSNPN and SVGIG (reference sequence). The CDR3 totals 15 residues.